Listed below are T cell receptor beta chains from one sample, sequenced in a study of blood T cell repertoires in COVID-19. TCRdb's copy holds only in-frame clones and misses some; the assay was immunoSEQ multiplex PCR. The sample contains some 330,000 clones, over 80% of which appear only once. Specimen: PBMCs or T cells enriched from blood (not recorded which). These receptors were obtained from a man younger than 45 who had recovered from COVID-19. Each CDR3 is given with its conserved first and last residue. D genes are given only for firm matches. Only part of the rows carry a size: once, few, many, or a class if the clone is expanded.

size	V	D	J	length	DNA	CDR3
.	TRBV21-1	.	TRBJ2-1	16	TGTGCCAGCAGCAGGAAAGGGGAGGGGACCTACAATGAGCAGTTCTTC	CASSRKGEGTYNEQFF
once	TRBV7-9	.	TRBJ1-1	13	TGTGCCAGCAGCTTAGACTCCGGGATACAGGCTTTCTTT	CASSLDSGIQAFF
.	TRBV11-3	TRBD1	TRBJ1-2	14	TGTGCCAGCAGCTCAACCGGGACAGGGGAGGGCTACACCTTC	CASSSTGTGEGYTF
.	TRBV7-2	TRBD2	TRBJ2-3	19	TGTGCCAGCAGCCCCGGACTAGCGGGGGGACCGAGCTACACAGATACGCAGTATTTT	CASSPGLAGGPSYTDTQYF
.	TRBV30	TRBD1	TRBJ1-3	15	TGTGCCTGGAAGGGACAGGGAGGTTTGTCGAACACCATATATTTT	CAWKGQGGLSNTIYF
.	TRBV3-1/TRBV3-2	.	TRBJ2-3	14	TGTGCCAGCAGCCAACAACTCATGACAGATACGCAGTATTTT	CASSQQLMTDTQYF
.	TRBV21-1	.	TRBJ1-5	14	TGTGCCAGCAGCAATTTTCGGTTCAATCAGCCCCAGCATTTT	CASSNFRFNQPQHF
.	TRBV28	.	TRBJ2-7	14	TGTGCCAGCAGCCCCAGGACAGAGCAATACGAGCAGTACTTC	CASSPRTEQYEQYF
.	TRBV7-9	TRBD1	TRBJ2-7	14	TGTGCCAGCAGCTTAGCGGGGACAGCCTACGAGCAGTACTTC	CASSLAGTAYEQYF
.	TRBV2	.	TRBJ2-7	14	TGTGCCAGCAACCGCCGGGACACCTCCTACGAGCAGTACTTC	CASNRRDTSYEQYF
once	TRBV28	TRBD1	TRBJ2-7	16	TGTGCCAGCAGCAGACCCCGGACAGGGGGGGGATACGAGCAGTACTTC	CASSRPRTGGGYEQYF
.	TRBV7-8	TRBD2	TRBJ2-1	14	TGTGCCAGCAGAAATAGCGGGGGGGACGGGGAGCAGTTCTTC	CASRNSGGDGEQFF
.	TRBV4-1	.	TRBJ1-2	13	TGCGCCAGCAGCTCCGGACAGATTTATGGCTACACCTTC	CASSSGQIYGYTF
once	TRBV9	TRBD2	TRBJ2-3	16	TGTGCCAGCAGCGGGGCCGGGACTATTCTCACAGATACGCAGTATTTT	CASSGAGTILTDTQYF
.	TRBV7-3	TRBD2	TRBJ2-3	14	TGTGCCAGCAGCTTAATTGCGGGGGGGAATACGCAGTATTTT	CASSLIAGGNTQYF
once	TRBV5-4	TRBD2	TRBJ2-3	14	TGTGCCAGCAGCTTGAAGGGACTACCAGATACGCAGTATTTT	CASSLKGLPDTQYF
.	TRBV7-9	TRBD1	TRBJ2-5	14	TGTGCCAGCAGCGGGGGACAGGACCAAGAGACCCAGTACTTC	CASSGGQDQETQYF
few	TRBV24-1	TRBD1	TRBJ1-2	14	TGTGCCACCAGTGGGGGACAGGGGTTCTATGGCTACACCTTC	CATSGGQGFYGYTF
.	TRBV2	TRBD1	TRBJ1-3	16	TGTGCCAGCAGAAATGGACAGGCCTCTTCTGGAAACACCATATATTTT	CASRNGQASSGNTIYF
few	TRBV7-9	.	TRBJ2-2	18	TGTGCCAGCAGCCACGGGACACCCCGAGCCTCCAACACCGGGGAGCTGTTTTTT	CASSHGTPRASNTGELFF
.	TRBV2	.	TRBJ2-3	13	TGTGCCAGCAGCGACTCGGACAAAAATACGCAGTATTTT	CASSDSDKNTQYF
.	TRBV29-1	.	TRBJ2-1	15	TGCAGCGTTGAACAGGGGCCGTCCTCCTACAATGAGCAGTTCTTC	CSVEQGPSSYNEQFF
.	TRBV5-1	TRBD1	TRBJ2-2	13	TGCGCCAGCAGCTTGACAGGGGCCGGGGAGCTGTTTTTT	CASSLTGAGELFF
.	TRBV19	TRBD1	TRBJ2-5	16	TGTGCCAGTAGCTCAGTGACAGGGGGTTGGAGAGAGACCCAGTACTTC	CASSSVTGGWRETQYF
.	TRBV3-1/TRBV3-2	TRBD2	TRBJ2-3	13	TGTGCCAGCAGCCAAGATTGGCGGGGGGCCTTGCATTTT	CASSQDWRGALHF
once	TRBV10-3	.	TRBJ1-4	12	TGTGCCAGCCAGGGAACTAATGAAAAACTGTTTTTT	CASQGTNEKLFF
.	TRBV19	.	TRBJ1-6	13	TGTGCCAGCCGACAGGAGCTTAATTCACCCCTCCACTTT	CASRQELNSPLHF
.	TRBV7-9	.	TRBJ1-2	14	TGTGCCAGCAGCCCAGCGGCGGTCTTGGATGGCTACACCTTC	CASSPAAVLDGYTF
once	TRBV7-2	TRBD1	TRBJ1-5	15	TGTGCCAGCAGCTCTAGAGGGACAGACAATCAGCCCCAGCATTTT	CASSSRGTDNQPQHF
.	TRBV14	.	TRBJ2-5	15	TGTGCCAGCAGCCAAGTCTCCGGTACAGTAGAGACCCAGTACTTC	CASSQVSGTVETQYF
.	TRBV10-2	TRBD1	TRBJ1-6	14	TGCGCCAGCAGTTGGGACAGCTATAATTCACCCCTCCACTTT	CASSWDSYNSPLHF
.	TRBV24-1	.	TRBJ2-2	15	TGTGCCACCAGTGAACCGGGACTCAACACCGGGGAGCTGTTTTTT	CATSEPGLNTGELFF
few	TRBV19	.	TRBJ1-2	15	TGTGCCAGTATTAGAAACAGTGCATCCAACTATGGCTACACCTTC	CASIRNSASNYGYTF
.	TRBV19	TRBD1	TRBJ2-1	14	TGTGCCAGTAGTGAGGGACAGCACGTTGGTGAGCAGTTCTTC	CASSEGQHVGEQFF
.	TRBV27	TRBD1	TRBJ2-3	16	TGTGCCAGCAGTGTTACAGGGGGCCGGGGCACAGATACGCAGTATTTT	CASSVTGGRGTDTQYF
.	TRBV15	.	TRBJ2-1	16	TGTGCCACCAGCAGAGAAGGGGAAATCACCTACAATGAGCAGTTCTTC	CATSREGEITYNEQFF
.	TRBV19	.	TRBJ1-1	17	TGTGCCAGTCCCACATATGGACGGGGAGAGGGGAACACTGAAGCTTTCTTT	CASPTYGRGEGNTEAFF
.	TRBV5-6	TRBD1	TRBJ2-3	15	TGTGCCAGCAGCTTGGTGACAGGGGGGACAGATACGCAGTATTTT	CASSLVTGGTDTQYF
.	TRBV6-5	.	TRBJ1-1	12	TGTGCCAGCAGCCCGGCCGCGGGGGGAGCTTTCTTT	CASSPAAGGAFF
.	TRBV12-3/TRBV12-4	.	TRBJ1-2	13	TGTGCCAGCAGCCGGCGCCTGGGCGATGGCTACACCTTC	CASSRRLGDGYTF
.	TRBV11-2	.	TRBJ2-7	12	TGTGCCAGCAGCCGTAATGCCTACGAGCAGTACTTC	CASSRNAYEQYF
.	TRBV27	TRBD1	TRBJ2-7	13	TGTGCCAGCAGTCGGGACAGGGACTACGAGCAGTACTTC	CASSRDRDYEQYF
few	TRBV15	.	TRBJ1-2	13	TGTGCCACCAGCAGAGATCTTTCGCGTGGCTACACCTTC	CATSRDLSRGYTF
.	TRBV9	TRBD2	TRBJ2-3	15	TGTGCCAGCAGCGTGACCGGGACTAGCGAAGATACGCAGTATTTT	CASSVTGTSEDTQYF
once	TRBV5-6	TRBD1	TRBJ2-1	16	TGTGCCAGCAGCTTGGGGGGGATGGGACAGTACAATGAGCAGTTCTTC	CASSLGGMGQYNEQFF
.	TRBV10-2	.	TRBJ2-7	13	TGCGCCAGCAGTGAGTCTTCATCCTACGAGCAGTACTTC	CASSESSSYEQYF
.	TRBV19	TRBD1	TRBJ2-7	15	TGTGCCAGTAGTCCCCCCAGGGGGCGCTTCGAAGAGCAGTACTTC	CASSPPRGRFEEQYF
.	TRBV3-1/TRBV3-2	TRBD1	TRBJ1-1	16	TGTGCCAGCAGCCAAGATTGGACAGGGATGAACACTGAAGCTTTCTTT	CASSQDWTGMNTEAFF
.	TRBV28	.	TRBJ1-6	14	TGTGCCAGCAGTTTTCTGACAGTTAATTCACCCCTCCACTTT	CASSFLTVNSPLHF
.	TRBV5-6	.	TRBJ2-5	15	TGTGCCAGCAGCGTCAGTTTTACAGGGTATGGGACCCAGTACTTC	CASSVSFTGYGTQYF